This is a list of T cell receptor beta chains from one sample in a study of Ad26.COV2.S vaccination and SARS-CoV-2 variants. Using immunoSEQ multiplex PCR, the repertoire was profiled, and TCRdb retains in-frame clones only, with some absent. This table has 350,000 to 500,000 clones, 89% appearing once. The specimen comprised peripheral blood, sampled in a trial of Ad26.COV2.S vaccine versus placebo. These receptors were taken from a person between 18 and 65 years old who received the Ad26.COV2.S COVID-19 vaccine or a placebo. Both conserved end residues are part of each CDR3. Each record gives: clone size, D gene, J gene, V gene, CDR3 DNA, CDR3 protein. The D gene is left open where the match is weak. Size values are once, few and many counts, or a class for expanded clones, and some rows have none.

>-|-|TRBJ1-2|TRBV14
TGTGCCAGCAGCCAAGCTTTCGGGGGGCTTGACTATGGCTACACCTTC
CASSQAFGGLDYGYTF
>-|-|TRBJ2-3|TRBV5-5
TGTGCCAGCAGCTTGGACACCTTCTACACAGATACGCAGTATTTT
CASSLDTFYTDTQYF
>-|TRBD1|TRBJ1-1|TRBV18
TGTGCCAGCTCACCACTTTGGACAGGCGCCTTGAACACTGAAGCTTTCTTT
CASSPLWTGALNTEAFF
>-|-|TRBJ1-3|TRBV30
TGTGCCTGGGGGGAACCACGGATATATTTT
CAWGEPRIYF
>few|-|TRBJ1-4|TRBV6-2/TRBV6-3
TGTGCCAGCAGTCCCCAAGGAGGCGGTGCAACTAATGAAAAACTGTTTTTT
CASSPQGGGATNEKLFF
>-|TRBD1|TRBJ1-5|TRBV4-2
TGTGCCAGCAGCCTTCACAGGGGAAATCAGCCCCAGCATTTT
CASSLHRGNQPQHF
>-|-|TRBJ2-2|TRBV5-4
TGTGCCAGCAGCTTGGACTACCACACCGGGGAGCTGTTTTTT
CASSLDYHTGELFF
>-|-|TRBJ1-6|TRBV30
TGTGCCTGGAGTAGCGGTCTCAATGTCTATAATTCACCCCTCCACTTT
CAWSSGLNVYNSPLHF
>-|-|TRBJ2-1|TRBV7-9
TGTGCCAGCAGCCGGGGGGCCCCCTACAATGAGCAGTTCTTC
CASSRGAPYNEQFF
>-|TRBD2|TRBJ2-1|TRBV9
TGTGCCAGCAGCGTCTTAGCGGGGACCTACAATGAGCAGTTCTTC
CASSVLAGTYNEQFF
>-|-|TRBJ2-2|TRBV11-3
TGTGCCAGCAGCCCATCAAGCGGGGAGCTGTTTTTT
CASSPSSGELFF
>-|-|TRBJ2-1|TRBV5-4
TGTGCCACCCGGGAAGGGTACAATGAGCAGTTCTTC
CATREGYNEQFF
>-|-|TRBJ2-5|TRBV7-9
TGTGCCAGCAGCGTTACTGAGCCCGAGACCCAGTACTTC
CASSVTEPETQYF
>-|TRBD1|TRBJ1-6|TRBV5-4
TGTGCCAGCAGCGGCGGGCAGGGGGCTGCCTATAATTCACCCCTCCACTTT
CASSGGQGAAYNSPLHF
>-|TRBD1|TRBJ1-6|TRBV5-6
TGTGCCAGCAGCCTAGACAGGGATTCACCCCTCCACTTT
CASSLDRDSPLHF
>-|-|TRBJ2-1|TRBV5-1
TGCGCCAGCAGCCCAGGACAGTACAATGAGCAGTTCTTC
CASSPGQYNEQFF
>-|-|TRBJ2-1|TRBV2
TGTGCCAGCGGAATTTACAATGAGCAGTTCTTC
CASGIYNEQFF
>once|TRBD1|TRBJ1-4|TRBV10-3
TGTGCCATCAGTGAGTCGCCAGGGGGCAATAATGAAAAACTGTTTTTT
CAISESPGGNNEKLFF
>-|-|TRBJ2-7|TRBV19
TGTGCCAGTAGTTCGGACATAGTGGGGTACGAGCAGTACTTC
CASSSDIVGYEQYF
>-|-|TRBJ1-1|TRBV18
TGTGCCAGCTCCACCCGGGGGGCTACTGAAGCTTTCTTT
CASSTRGATEAFF
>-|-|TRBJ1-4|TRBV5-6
TGTGCCAGCAGCTTGTTCAGGGCTGACGAAAAACTGTTTTTT
CASSLFRADEKLFF
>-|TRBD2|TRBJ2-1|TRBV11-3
TGTGCCAGCAGCTTAGAAACCGGGACTAGCGTCAAAGGCGGGTACAATGAGCAGTTCTTC
CASSLETGTSVKGGYNEQFF
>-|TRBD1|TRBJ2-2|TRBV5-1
TGCGCCAGCGGACGGACCGGGACAGGCAACACCGGGGAGCTGTTTTTT
CASGRTGTGNTGELFF
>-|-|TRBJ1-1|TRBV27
TGTGCCAGCAGTTTATCCTTAGGGAACACTGAAGCTTTCTTT
CASSLSLGNTEAFF
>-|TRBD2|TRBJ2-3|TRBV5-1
TGCGCCAGCAGCTTATCGGGCGGGAGGGACACAGATACGCAGTATTTT
CASSLSGGRDTDTQYF
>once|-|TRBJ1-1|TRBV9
TGTGCCAGCAGCGTCAGTGGGGGGCCGAACACTGAAGCTTTCTTT
CASSVSGGPNTEAFF
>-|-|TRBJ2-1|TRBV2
TGTGCCAGTCAAACAGGGTTCGGTGAGCAGTTCTTC
CASQTGFGEQFF
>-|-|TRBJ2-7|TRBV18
TGTGCCAGCTCACCTGGTCGACTAGTCGTGTATCGCGAGCAGTACTTC
CASSPGRLVVYREQYF
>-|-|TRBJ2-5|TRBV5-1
TGCGCCAGCAGCTTGGACTCAGAAGAGACCCAGTACTTC
CASSLDSEETQYF
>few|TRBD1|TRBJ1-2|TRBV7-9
TGTGCCAGCAGCCCAGGGACAGGGGACGTCGATACCTATGGCTACACCTTC
CASSPGTGDVDTYGYTF
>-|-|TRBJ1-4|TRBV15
TGTGCCACCAGCAGATGGGGGCAGGATGAAAAACTGTTTTTT
CATSRWGQDEKLFF
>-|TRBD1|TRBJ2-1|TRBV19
TGTGCCAGTAGTACGCCCGGGACAGGGCACGTCTGGCCCTACAATGAGCAGTTCTTC
CASSTPGTGHVWPYNEQFF
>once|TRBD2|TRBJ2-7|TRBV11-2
TGTGCCAGCAGCTTAGGGCTAGCGGGGACCTACGAGCAGTACTTC
CASSLGLAGTYEQYF
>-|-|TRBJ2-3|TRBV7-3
TGTGCCAGCAGCGTGGGGGGCACAGATACGCAGTATTTT
CASSVGGTDTQYF
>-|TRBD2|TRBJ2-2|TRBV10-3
TGTGCCATCAGTGAGGTTCGAGCGGGAGACACCGGGGAGCTGTTTTTT
CAISEVRAGDTGELFF
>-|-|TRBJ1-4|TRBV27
TGTGCCAGCAGTTTATCCGGGGTTACTGAAAAACTGTTTTTT
CASSLSGVTEKLFF
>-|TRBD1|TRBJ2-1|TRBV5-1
TGCGCCAGCAGCTCCGGGACAGGGACCTACAATGAGCAGTTCTTC
CASSSGTGTYNEQFF
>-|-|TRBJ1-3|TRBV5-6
TGTGCCAGCAGTTTGGGACTGAGAGGAAACACCATATATTTT
CASSLGLRGNTIYF
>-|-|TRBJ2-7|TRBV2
TGTGCCAGCAGCCTAGAGACAGTGGGCGACAACGAGCAGTACTTC
CASSLETVGDNEQYF
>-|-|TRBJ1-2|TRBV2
TGTGCCAGCAGTATTCTCAGGGGAACTAACTATGGCTACACCTTC
CASSILRGTNYGYTF
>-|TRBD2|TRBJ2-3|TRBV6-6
TGTGCCACCCAGTTACCGGCGGGAGGGACGCAGTATTTT
CATQLPAGGTQYF
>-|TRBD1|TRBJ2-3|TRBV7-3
TGTGCCAGCAGCGTATACAGGGGCGCGACAGATACGCAGTATTTT
CASSVYRGATDTQYF
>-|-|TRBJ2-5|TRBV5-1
TGCGCCAGCAGCTTCCAGGGGCGAGAGACCCAGTACTTC
CASSFQGRETQYF
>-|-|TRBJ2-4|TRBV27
TGTGCCAGCAGTTTATACGGGGAGGCCAAAAACATTCAGTACTTC
CASSLYGEAKNIQYF
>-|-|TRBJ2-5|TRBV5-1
TGCGCCAGCACGGACAGTCAAGAGACCCAGTACTTC
CASTDSQETQYF
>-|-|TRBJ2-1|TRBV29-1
TGCAGCGTTGTAGGTAAGCTCCACAATGAGCAGTTCTTC
CSVVGKLHNEQFF
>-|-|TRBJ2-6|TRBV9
TGTGCCAGCAGCGTAGCAGGCCAGAGCTCTGGGGCCAACGTCCTGACTTTC
CASSVAGQSSGANVLTF
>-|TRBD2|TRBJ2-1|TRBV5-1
TGCGCCAGCAGCCGGCCGACTAGCGGGACTACGTCCTACAATGAGCAGTTCTTC
CASSRPTSGTTSYNEQFF
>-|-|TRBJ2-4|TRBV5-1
TGCGCCAGCAGCTCCGGGTTCGGCATTCAGTACTTC
CASSSGFGIQYF
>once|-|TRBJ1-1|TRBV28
TGTGCCAGCAGCCTTATCTGGTCGGGTGAAGCTTTCTTT
CASSLIWSGEAFF